The subject of this entry is one T cell receptor beta chain. The data originate from a study of patients and donors after allogeneic stem cell transplantation. Germline V CDR1 and CDR2: DFQATT, SNEGSKA (reference sequence). The V gene lost 2 bases and the J gene lost 4 bases, with 19 bases spanning the gap. The CDR3 runs to 16 residues. TCRdb called the RT-PCR reads again in MiXCR, with one record for every CDR3 protein. Here the sample spans about 110,000 distinct CDR3 sequences, around 36% being singletons. The sequence derives from a human donor who was either an allogeneic HSCT recipient or a stem cell or donor lymphocyte infusion donor (not recorded which). It is not recorded whose cells these are; they may come from a transplant donor. The sample comprised blood, either unsorted or a sorted T cell fraction (not recorded which). The chain is built from TRBV20-1 and TRBJ2-3, with D perhaps matching TRBD2 (6 bases). This CDR3 is CSARSPWTTTPDTQYF. Written as DNA, the CDR3 is TGCAGTGCTAGATCCCCTTGGACTACTACCCCAGATACGCAGTATTTT.